The present TCR beta chain was sequenced within a study of shared clonotypes between healthy human individuals. Findings and limits, study-wide: The study generally estimated greater richness for naive than memory subsets. Naive CD4 clonotypes were shared across a few donors at around 5.4%.

This was a deep-level run. TCRdb's table, derived via immunoSEQ multiplex PCR, lists solely in-frame clones and lacks some. The table includes approximately 2.3 million clones, more than 80% detected once. Trimming left V 6 bases short and J 2 bases short, with 20 bases between. CDR1 and CDR2 (germline): LNHDA, SQIVND (reference sequence). The CDR3 consists of 16 residues. To note about this clone: The antigen is undetermined.

V is TRBV19 and J is TRBJ2-7; the D gene is possibly TRBD1 (5 bases). The TCR originated in a man aged 18 to 35 in good health. Some clones in this sample may be carry-over from other donors' samples. The sequenced sample consisted of naive CD4+ T cells from PBMCs. Subset noted: CD45RA+ positively selected. The DNA of the CDR3 is TGTGCCAGTAGCTATAGAAGACAGTTACACCCCTACGAGCAGTACTTC. This gives the protein CASSYRRQLHPYEQYF.